These T cell receptor beta chains were read from a single sample in a study of blood T cells in healthy people across ages. Via MiXCR, TCRdb re-called the 5' RACE reads, giving one row per CDR3 protein. Of 550,000 to 650,000 distinct CDR3 sequences listed, about 29% are singletons. These same data were also listed under a study on T cells of mothers and their children.

The sequencing sample was made of blood. Source of these receptors: a boy aged 2 to 10 in good health. Both conserved end residues are part of each CDR3. The order of the fields is clone size, J gene, V gene, D gene, CDR3 protein, CDR3 DNA. A D gene is named only where the DNA matches it firmly. Expanded clones are given a class, and other clones once, few, many or no size at all.

>-|TRBJ2-7|TRBV12-3/TRBV12-4|-
CASSSAGYANEQYF
TGTGCCAGCAGTTCTGCAGGGTATGCTAACGAGCAGTACTTC
>-|TRBJ1-1|TRBV11-2|-
CASSLDRSEAFF
TGTGCCAGCAGCTTAGATCGTAGTGAAGCTTTCTTT
>few|TRBJ2-1|TRBV12-3/TRBV12-4|TRBD2
CASSSPTSGAYNEQFF
TGTGCCAGCAGTTCTCCGACTAGCGGAGCCTACAATGAGCAGTTCTTC
>-|TRBJ2-3|TRBV12-3/TRBV12-4|TRBD2
CASSPRAAGGYTDTQYF
TGTGCCAGCAGTCCGCGAGCAGCGGGAGGGTACACAGATACGCAGTATTTT
>few|TRBJ2-7|TRBV9|-
CASSVASLGGEQYF
TGTGCCAGCAGCGTAGCTAGCCTTGGAGGGGAGCAGTACTTC
>-|TRBJ1-4|TRBV6-5|TRBD1
CASSQQGAIEKLFF
TGTGCCAGCAGCCAACAGGGGGCGATTGAAAAACTGTTTTTT
>many|TRBJ2-7|TRBV5-1|TRBD2
CASSLAAGGPYEQYF
TGCGCCAGCAGCTTGGCGGCGGGAGGGCCCTACGAGCAGTACTTC
>few|TRBJ2-5|TRBV11-1|TRBD2
CASSLREGPASGMYQETQYF
TGTGCCAGCAGCTTAAGGGAAGGCCCTGCTAGCGGAATGTACCAAGAGACCCAGTACTTC
>many|TRBJ2-4|TRBV7-9|-
CASSGGGVSAKNIQYF
TGTGCCAGCAGCGGCGGCGGTGTGTCGGCCAAAAACATTCAGTACTTC
>many|TRBJ2-1|TRBV12-3/TRBV12-4|-
CASSPGTLLSSYNEQFF
TGTGCCAGCAGCCCCGGGACTCTTCTAAGCTCCTACAATGAGCAGTTCTTC
>-|TRBJ2-7|TRBV5-1|-
CASSLAKGTYEQYF
TGCGCCAGCAGCTTGGCCAAGGGAACCTACGAGCAGTACTTC
>-|TRBJ2-6|TRBV7-7|-
CASSPNTKSGANVLTF
TGTGCTAGCAGCCCAAACACCAAGTCTGGGGCCAACGTCCTGACTTTC
>-|TRBJ1-4|TRBV20-1|TRBD1
CSAIVRTGGEKLFF
TGCAGTGCTATCGTCCGGACAGGAGGTGAAAAACTGTTTTTT
>-|TRBJ2-5|TRBV7-8|-
CASSLGERKETQYF
TGTGCCAGCAGCTTGGGAGAGAGAAAAGAGACCCAGTACTTC
>-|TRBJ2-3|TRBV4-1|TRBD2
CASSLRLAGGLGLDTQYF
TGCGCCAGCAGCCTGAGGCTAGCGGGGGGGCTCGGGCTCGATACGCAGTATTTT
>once|TRBJ2-3|TRBV20-1|-
CSAVLAGARDTQYF
TGCAGTGCTGTCCTGGCGGGGGCTCGAGATACGCAGTATTTT
>few|TRBJ2-7|TRBV29-1|-
CSVAPGPYEQYF
TGCAGCGTGGCTCCGGGTCCCTACGAGCAGTACTTC
>few|TRBJ2-1|TRBV20-1|TRBD2
CSARAGLAPPQDEQFF
TGCAGTGCTAGAGCGGGACTAGCACCCCCACAGGATGAGCAGTTCTTC
>few|TRBJ2-7|TRBV19|TRBD2
CASSTASGGYEQYF
TGTGCCAGTAGTACAGCTAGCGGAGGCTACGAGCAGTACTTC
>-|TRBJ2-5|TRBV27|-
CASSALAPRPQETQYF
TGTGCCAGCAGTGCGCTAGCTCCTCGCCCCCAAGAGACCCAGTACTTC
>-|TRBJ1-2|TRBV7-9|-
CASSSAGQTTNYGYTF
TGTGCCAGCAGCTCAGCTGGACAGACAACTAACTATGGCTACACCTTC
>-|TRBJ2-6|TRBV6-5|-
CASSYGLSGANVLTF
TGTGCCAGCAGTTACGGGCTCTCTGGGGCCAACGTCCTGACTTTC
>once|TRBJ2-2|TRBV27|-
CASRMDSSRGTGELFF
TGTGCCAGCAGGATGGACAGCAGTAGAGGCACCGGGGAGCTGTTTTTT
>-|TRBJ2-1|TRBV27|TRBD2
CASSDVSGNLRNEQFF
TGTGCCAGCAGTGATGTCAGCGGGAATCTACGGAATGAGCAGTTCTTC
>-|TRBJ2-1|TRBV12-3/TRBV12-4|TRBD2
CASSFQTSGTNEQFF
TGTGCCAGCAGTTTTCAGACTAGCGGAACAAATGAGCAGTTCTTC
>-|TRBJ1-5|TRBV5-5|-
CASSLGWDSNQPQHF
TGTGCCAGCAGCTTGGGGTGGGATAGCAATCAGCCCCAGCATTTT
>-|TRBJ2-1|TRBV20-1|-
CSARVSGSSYNEQFF
TGCAGTGCTAGAGTATCCGGGAGCTCCTACAATGAGCAGTTCTTC
>few|TRBJ2-4|TRBV12-3/TRBV12-4|-
CASSLGQNDIQYF
TGTGCCAGCAGTTTAGGGCAGAACGACATTCAGTACTTC
>-|TRBJ1-4|TRBV5-1|-
CASSLAWGRRSENLFF
TGCGCCAGCAGCTTGGCGTGGGGAAGACGGAGTGAAAACCTGTTTTTT
>few|TRBJ2-5|TRBV5-1|-
CASSLRSRPYQETQYF
TGCGCCAGCAGCTTGCGTAGTAGGCCGTACCAAGAGACCCAGTACTTC
>few|TRBJ2-7|TRBV7-9|-
CASSDGSSYEQYF
TGTGCCAGCAGTGACGGGAGCTCCTACGAGCAGTACTTC
>-|TRBJ2-3|TRBV20-1|TRBD1
CSANVPGQHTDTQYF
TGCAGTGCTAACGTCCCGGGACAGCACACAGATACGCAGTATTTT
>-|TRBJ1-1|TRBV20-1|TRBD1
CSVKRGQGAFSEAFF
TGCAGTGTTAAGAGAGGGCAGGGGGCGTTTTCTGAAGCTTTCTTT
>-|TRBJ1-5|TRBV20-1|TRBD1
CSASHGQDNQPQHF
TGCAGTGCTAGTCACGGACAGGACAATCAGCCCCAGCATTTT
>-|TRBJ2-1|TRBV19|TRBD2
CASSSGLALGNEQFF
TGTGCCAGTAGTTCGGGACTAGCCCTGGGGAATGAGCAGTTCTTC
>few|TRBJ2-7|TRBV5-5|-
CASSLPAGPDEQYF
TGTGCCAGCAGCTTGCCGGCAGGGCCCGACGAGCAGTACTTC
>once|TRBJ2-7|TRBV6-2/TRBV6-3|-
CASLRVGYEQYF
TGTGCCAGCCTCCGAGTGGGCTACGAGCAGTACTTC
>-|TRBJ1-1|TRBV6-1|-
CASSEIRLASWFGSAEAFF
TGTGCCAGCAGCGAAATCCGCCTGGCCTCGTGGTTCGGATCGGCTGAAGCTTTCTTT
>-|TRBJ2-7|TRBV10-1|-
CASIEGLSTSCEQYF
TGCGCCAGCATAGAGGGCCTCTCGACATCTTGCGAGCAGTACTTC
>-|TRBJ1-2|TRBV5-1|-
CASSLLFGTARGYGYTF
TGCGCCAGCAGCTTGCTGTTCGGTACGGCTCGGGGGTATGGCTACACCTTC
>-|TRBJ2-7|TRBV10-3|-
CAISDRRDYEQYF
TGTGCCATCAGTGACAGGAGGGACTACGAGCAGTACTTC
>-|TRBJ2-4|TRBV7-2|-
CASSPRLGDIQYF
TGTGCCAGCAGCCCTAGACTAGGGGACATTCAGTACTTC
>few|TRBJ1-6|TRBV7-9|-
CASSVSRGFDTPLHF
TGTGCCAGCAGCGTAAGCAGGGGTTTCGATACACCCCTCCACTTT
>-|TRBJ2-1|TRBV9|-
CASSVDRLDEQFF
TGTGCCAGCAGCGTAGATCGTCTCGATGAGCAGTTCTTC
>-|TRBJ2-5|TRBV7-8|-
CASSPLLGTRRLETQYF
TGTGCCAGCAGCCCCCTCTTAGGGACCCGGAGGTTGGAGACCCAGTACTTC
>-|TRBJ2-1|TRBV5-6|TRBD2
CASSLGLAGPGYNEQFF
TGTGCCAGCAGCTTAGGCCTAGCGGGACCGGGTTACAATGAGCAGTTCTTC
>few|TRBJ1-4|TRBV5-1|TRBD1
CASSLGDRVSEKLFF
TGCGCCAGCAGCTTGGGCGACAGGGTATCGGAAAAACTGTTTTTT
>-|TRBJ2-3|TRBV11-2|-
CASSLSSIGARSWDTQYF
TGTGCCAGCAGCCTTTCGTCTATCGGGGCGCGGTCGTGGGATACGCAGTATTTT
>few|TRBJ1-5|TRBV6-6|-
CASSYSRGSNQPQHF
TGTGCCAGCAGTTACAGTCGGGGAAGCAATCAGCCCCAGCATTTT
>-|TRBJ2-7|TRBV28|TRBD2
CASSANLAGSSYEQYF
TGTGCCAGCAGTGCAAATTTAGCGGGGAGCTCCTACGAGCAGTACTTC
>few|TRBJ2-6|TRBV5-1|-
CASGSASGANVLTF
TGCGCCAGCGGGTCGGCGAGTGGGGCCAACGTCCTGACTTTC
>-|TRBJ2-5|TRBV7-9|-
CASSRPGETRYF
TGTGCCAGCAGTCGACCTGGAGAGACCCGGTACTTC
>-|TRBJ2-5|TRBV18|TRBD1
CASSITGGERTQYF
TGTGCCAGCTCAATAACAGGGGGCGAACGGACCCAGTACTTC